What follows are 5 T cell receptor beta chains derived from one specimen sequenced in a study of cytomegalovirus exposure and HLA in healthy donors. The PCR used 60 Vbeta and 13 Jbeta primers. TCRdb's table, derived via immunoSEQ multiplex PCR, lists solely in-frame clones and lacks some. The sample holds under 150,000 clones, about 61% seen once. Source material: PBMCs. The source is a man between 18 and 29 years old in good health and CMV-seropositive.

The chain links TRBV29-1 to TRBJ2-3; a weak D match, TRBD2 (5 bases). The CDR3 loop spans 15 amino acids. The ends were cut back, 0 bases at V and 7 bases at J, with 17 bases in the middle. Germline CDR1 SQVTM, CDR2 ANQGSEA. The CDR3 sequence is CSVEDPGSTLYTQYF. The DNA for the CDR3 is TGCAGCGTTGAAGATCCGGGGAGTACTTTGTATACGCAGTATTTT.

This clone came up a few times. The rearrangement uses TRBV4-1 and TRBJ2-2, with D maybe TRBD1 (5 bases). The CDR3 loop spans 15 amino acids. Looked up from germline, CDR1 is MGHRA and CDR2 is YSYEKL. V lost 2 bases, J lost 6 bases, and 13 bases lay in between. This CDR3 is CASSQQGPGAGELFF. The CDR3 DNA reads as TGCGCCAGCAGCCAACAGGGTCCGGGCGCCGGGGAGCTGTTTTTT.

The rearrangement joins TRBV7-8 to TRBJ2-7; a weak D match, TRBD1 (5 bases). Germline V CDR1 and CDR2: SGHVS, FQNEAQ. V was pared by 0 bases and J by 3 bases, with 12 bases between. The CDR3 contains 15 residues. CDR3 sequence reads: CASSLAAGRDYEQYV. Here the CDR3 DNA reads TGTGCCAGCAGCTTAGCCGCCGGCAGGGACTACGAGCAGTACGTC.

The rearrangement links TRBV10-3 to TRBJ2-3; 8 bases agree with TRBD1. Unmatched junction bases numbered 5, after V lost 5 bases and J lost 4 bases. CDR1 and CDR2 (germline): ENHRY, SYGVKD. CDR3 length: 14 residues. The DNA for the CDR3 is TGTGCCATCAGTCGGACAGGGCCAGCAGATACGCAGTATTTT. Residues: CAISRTGPADTQYF.

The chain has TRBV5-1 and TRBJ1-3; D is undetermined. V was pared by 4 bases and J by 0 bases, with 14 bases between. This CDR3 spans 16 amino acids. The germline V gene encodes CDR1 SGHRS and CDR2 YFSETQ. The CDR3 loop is CASSPGPGNSGNTIYF. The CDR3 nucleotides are TGCGCCAGCAGCCCGGGCCCGGGGAACTCTGGAAACACCATATATTTT.